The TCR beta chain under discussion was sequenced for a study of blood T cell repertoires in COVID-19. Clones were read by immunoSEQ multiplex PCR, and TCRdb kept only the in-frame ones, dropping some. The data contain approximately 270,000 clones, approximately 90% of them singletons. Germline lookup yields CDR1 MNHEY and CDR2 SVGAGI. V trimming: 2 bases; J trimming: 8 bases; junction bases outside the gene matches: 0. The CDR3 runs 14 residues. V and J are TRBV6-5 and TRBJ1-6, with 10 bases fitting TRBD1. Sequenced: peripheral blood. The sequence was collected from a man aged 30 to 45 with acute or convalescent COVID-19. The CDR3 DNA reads TGTGCCAGCAGTTACGGGACAGGGGATTCACCCCTCCACTTT. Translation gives CASSYGTGDSPLHF.